This T cell receptor beta chain emerged from a study of shared clonotypes between healthy human individuals. About this clone itself: Other DNA sequences from this sample encode an identical CDR3 as well.

Germline CDR1 and CDR2: SGHAT and FQNNGV. This CDR3 has 15 amino acids. V lost 0 bases and J lost 0, with 7 bases in between. Sequencing was performed with immunoSEQ multiplex PCR; in TCRdb, only in-frame clones are kept and a portion is missing. The sample comprises around 2,000,000 clones, 85% to 95% of which are singletons, and roughly 0.13% rests with the top ten. The receptor was derived from a man aged 18 to 29 in good health. Sequenced: naive CD4+ T cells sorted from blood. Subset described: CD45RA+ positively selected. V gene TRBV11-2 combines with J gene TRBJ2-3; D uncertain. CDR3 coding DNA: TGTGCCAGCAGCTTAGACGGCCTTAGCACAGATACGCAGTATTTT. Protein sequence: CASSLDGLSTDTQYF.